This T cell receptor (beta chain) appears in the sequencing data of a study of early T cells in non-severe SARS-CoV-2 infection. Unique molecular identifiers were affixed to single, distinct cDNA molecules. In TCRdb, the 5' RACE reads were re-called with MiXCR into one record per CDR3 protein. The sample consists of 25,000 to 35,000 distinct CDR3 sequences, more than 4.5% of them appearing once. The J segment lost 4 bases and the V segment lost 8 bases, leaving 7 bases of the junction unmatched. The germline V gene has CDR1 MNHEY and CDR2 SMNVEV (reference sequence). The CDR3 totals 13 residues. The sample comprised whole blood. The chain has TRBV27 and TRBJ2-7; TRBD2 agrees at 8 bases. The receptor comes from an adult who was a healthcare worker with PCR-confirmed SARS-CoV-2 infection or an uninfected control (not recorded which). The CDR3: CASRPGLGYEQYF. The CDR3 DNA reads TGTGCCAGCCGTCCGGGACTAGGGTACGAGCAGTACTTC.